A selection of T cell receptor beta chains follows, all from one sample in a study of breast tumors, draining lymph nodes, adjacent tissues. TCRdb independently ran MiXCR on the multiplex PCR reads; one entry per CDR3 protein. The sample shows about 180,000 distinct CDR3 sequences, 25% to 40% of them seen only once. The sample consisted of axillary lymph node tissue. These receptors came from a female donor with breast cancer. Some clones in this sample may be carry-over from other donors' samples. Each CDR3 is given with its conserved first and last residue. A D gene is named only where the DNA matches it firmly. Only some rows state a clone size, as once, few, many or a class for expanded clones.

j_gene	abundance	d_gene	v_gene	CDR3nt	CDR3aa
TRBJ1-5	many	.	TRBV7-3	TGTGCCAGCAGCAAAGGGGGTCGAGACAATCAGCCCCAGCATTTT	CASSKGGRDNQPQHF
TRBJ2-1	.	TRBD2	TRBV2	TGTGCCGGCAGTGTTTCAACGCGGGAGGGTTTTGATGAGCAGTCCTTC	CAGSVSTREGFDEQSF
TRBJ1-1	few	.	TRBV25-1	TGTGCCAGCAGTGAATTGCAGGGAGAAGGTTCTGAAGCTTTCTTT	CASSELQGEGSEAFF
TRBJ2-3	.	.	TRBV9	TGTGCCAGCAGCACGGGGGAGGCCCGCACAGATACGCAGTATTTT	CASSTGEARTDTQYF
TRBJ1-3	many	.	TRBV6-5	TGTGCCAGCAGCGACACCTACTCTGGAAACACCATATATTTT	CASSDTYSGNTIYF
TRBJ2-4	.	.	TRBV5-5	TGTGCCAGCAGCTTTCGGGGGAACATTCAGTACTTC	CASSFRGNIQYF
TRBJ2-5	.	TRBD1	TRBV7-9	TGTGCCAGCAGCGACCTACAGGGGGGGACAGGGGCCGAGACCCAGTACTTC	CASSDLQGGTGAETQYF
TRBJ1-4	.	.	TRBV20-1	TGCAGTGCCAGCGACCCGTTTGAAGGAGGCGGTGAAAAACTGTTTTTT	CSASDPFEGGGEKLFF
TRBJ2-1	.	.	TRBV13	TGTGCCAGCAGCACCCCCAGGGGGGGCTCCTGCAATGAGCAGTTCTTC	CASSTPRGGSCNEQFF
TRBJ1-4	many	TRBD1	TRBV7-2	TGTGCCAGCAGCCGGACAGGGGGAAGTGAAAAACTGTTTTTT	CASSRTGGSEKLFF
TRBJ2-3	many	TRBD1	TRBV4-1	TGCGCCAGCAGCCAAGTTGGGGACAGAACCACAGATACGCAGTATTTT	CASSQVGDRTTDTQYF
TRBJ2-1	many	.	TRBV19	TGTGCCAGTAGTCCACCTAACAATGAGCAGTTCTTC	CASSPPNNEQFF
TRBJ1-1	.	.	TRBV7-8	TGTGCCAGCAGCTTGAGTAGTGGGATGAACACTGAAGCTTTCTTT	CASSLSSGMNTEAFF
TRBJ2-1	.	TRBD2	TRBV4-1	TGCGCCAGCAGCCAGCCCGGGACTAGCGGGGGAAATGAGCAGTTCTTC	CASSQPGTSGGNEQFF
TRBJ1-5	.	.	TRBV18	TGTGCCAGCTCACCCTCTCCTCCATATAGCAATCAGCCCCAGCATTTT	CASSPSPPYSNQPQHF
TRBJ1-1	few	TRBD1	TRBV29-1	TGCAGCGCTGGACAGGGGAACACTGAAGCTTTCTTT	CSAGQGNTEAFF
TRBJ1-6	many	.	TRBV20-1	TGCAGTGCTAGAGATTACGGTAATTCCCGTGAGTCACCCCTCCACTTT	CSARDYGNSRESPLHF
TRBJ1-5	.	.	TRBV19	TGTGCCAGTAGAACACAGGGTCGGCGCAATCAGCCCCAGCATTTT	CASRTQGRRNQPQHF
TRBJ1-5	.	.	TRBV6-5	TGTGCCAGCAGTCCCAAGCGGGCCTCCGGGGTTCAGCCCCAGCATTTT	CASSPKRASGVQPQHF
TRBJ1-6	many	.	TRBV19	TGTGCCAGTAGAGTAGTAGATTCACCCCTCCACTTT	CASRVVDSPLHF
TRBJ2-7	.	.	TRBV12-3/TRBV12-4	TGTGCCAGCAGTTTGAGCTCCTGCGAGCAGTACTTC	CASSLSSCEQYF
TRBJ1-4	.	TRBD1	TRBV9	TGTGCCAGCAGCGTTGACGGGGGGGACAGCGGAATATTTTTT	CASSVDGGDSGIFF
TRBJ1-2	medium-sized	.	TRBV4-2	TGTGCCAGCAGCCAAGAAAGGGGCGGAAATGGCTACACCTTC	CASSQERGGNGYTF
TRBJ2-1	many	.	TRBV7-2	TGTGCCAGCAGCTTAGGAGACTTGCCCTACAATGAGCAGTTCTTC	CASSLGDLPYNEQFF